This T cell receptor (beta chain) is from a study of cytomegalovirus exposure and HLA in healthy donors. About the research overall: About 85 million unique TCR sequences came from HLA-typed donors in an early release.

V gave up 3 bases and J gave up 1 base; unmatched junction bases: 5. Germline values: CDR1 LNHDA, CDR2 SQIVND (reference sequence). The CDR3 length is 17 residues. On this clone: Its specificity is unknown.

Primers: 60 Vbeta forward and 13 Jbeta reverse. Only in-frame clones appear in the TCRdb table, and some are missing; sequencing was by immunoSEQ multiplex PCR. This sample's table reports tens of thousands of clones. Study conclusions and caveats: A later analysis showed that HLA-associated TCR beta chains had undergone more clonal expansion than equally common others. Excluded: some indistinguishable V segments such as TRBV6-2 and TRBV6-3. One variant, a missense change in DCLRE1C, was linked in a later analysis to TCR beta V- and J-gene trimming.

V gene TRBV19 combines with J gene TRBJ2-2; 10 nucleotides match TRBD1. Source material: PBMCs. This TCR was sampled from a woman aged 25 to 45 in good health and CMV-seropositive. The CDR3 loop is CASSIRTGGMNTGELFF. The CDR3 DNA is TGTGCCAGTAGTATCCGGACAGGGGGGATGAACACCGGGGAGCTGTTTTTT.